Included here is one T cell receptor (beta chain) sequence, with context. The source of the sample is a study of blood T cell repertoires in COVID-19. Across the study: There were acute and convalescent COVID-19 samples, and they came from the United States, Italy and Spain.

Repertoires were generated with immunoSEQ multiplex PCR, while TCRdb's copy carries only in-frame clones and drops some. This sample has about 270,000 clones, with around nine tenths found just once. The CDR3 spans 14 residues. Germline lookup yields CDR1 SGHRS and CDR2 YFSETQ. V gave up 4 bases and J gave up 10 bases, with 20 bases separating them. This receptor was obtained from a woman aged 60 to 75 who had recovered from COVID-19. The chain employs TRBV5-1 and TRBJ1-1; D is unresolved. The sequenced material came from peripheral blood. This CDR3 reads CASSKIGEFEVAFF. The CDR3 coding sequence is TGCGCCAGCAGCAAGATCGGCGAATTTGAGGTAGCTTTCTTT.